Below, 31 T cell receptor beta chains from the same sample are listed, as sequenced in a study of blood T cells in healthy people across ages. Combining a sample-barcoded 5' primer with a J-beta primer mix, a second PCR ran for roughly 7 to 12 cycles. Using its own MiXCR run on the 5' RACE reads, TCRdb lists one record per CDR3 protein. The table has about 640,000 distinct CDR3 sequences, 58% seen once. The sequencing sample was made of blood. Receptors originate from a man aged 55 to 70 in good health.

V gene TRBV20-1 combines with J gene TRBJ1-1; maybe TRBD1 (5 bases). The length of the CDR3 is 16 residues. CDR1 DFQATT and CDR2 SNEGSKA come from the germline V gene (reference sequence). V was cut by 6 bases and J by 1 base, with 21 bases left in between. The CDR3 DNA follows: TGCAGTGCCCACAATATGGGGGAGGGTACGAACACTGAAGCTTTCTTT. It codes for CSAHNMGEGTNTEAFF.

V and J are TRBV10-1 and TRBJ2-5; TRBD2 agrees at 11 bases. Germline CDR1 reads WNHNN; CDR2 reads SYGVQD (reference sequence). This CDR3 contains 17 residues. The J segment lost 5 bases and the V segment lost 0 bases, leaving 8 bases of the junction unmatched. This chain's CDR3 is CASSESLAGGPTETQYF. The CDR3 region has the DNA TGCGCCAGCAGTGAGTCGTTAGCGGGGGGGCCTACGGAGACCCAGTACTTC.

The table lists this clonotype with a count of one. This chain joins TRBV12-3 or TRBV12-4 and TRBJ1-6, with 8 positions matching TRBD1. J was trimmed by 6 bases and V by 3 bases; bases with no gene match: 10. This CDR3 has 17 amino acids. The DNA for the CDR3 is TGTGCCAGCAGTTTCGGGGACAGGAGGGCGATTAATTCACCCCTCCACTTT. Residues: CASSFGDRRAINSPLHF.

The gene calls are TRBV4-2 and TRBJ2-7; possible D gene TRBD1, 6 bases. Germline CDR1 LGHNA, CDR2 YNFKEQ. The CDR3 covers 15 residues. Trimming shortened V by 0 bases and J by 3 bases, and 12 bases separated the two germline ends. DNA for the CDR3: TGTGCCAGCAGCCAAGATGGGACAACCCACTACGAGCAGTACTTC. Its translation: CASSQDGTTHYEQYF.

The chain employs TRBV5-1 and TRBJ2-7; no clear D gene. This CDR3 is built from 12 residues. CDR1 is SGHRS, CDR2 YFSETQ, per germline. V gave up 6 bases and J gave up 0 bases, with 7 bases separating them. CDR3: CASMGPSYEQYF. The DNA of the CDR3 is TGCGCCAGCATGGGTCCCTCCTACGAGCAGTACTTC.

The chain couples TRBV28 to TRBJ1-5; D is perhaps TRBD1 (6 bases). Trimming shortened V by 7 bases and J by 7 bases, and 26 bases separated the two germline ends. This CDR3 region has 17 residues. CDR1 is MDHEN, CDR2 SYDVKM, per germline. CDR3 DNA sequence: TGTGCCAGCAATTCTTATGGGGCAGGGGCTAACGAACAGCCCCAGCATTTT. Amino acids: CASNSYGAGANEQPQHF.

A note on this clonotype: With a much larger clone just one base away, this may be a read error. The chain is built from TRBV14 and TRBJ2-5; 13 bases match TRBD2. The ends lost 5 bases at V and 11 bases at J; junction bases unmatched: 11. This CDR3 comprises 15 residues. Germline V gives CDR1 SGHDN, CDR2 FVKESK. CDR3 nucleotide sequence: TGTGCCAGCAGCTACCGGACTAGCGGGGGTGGTGAGCAGTACTTC. The encoded protein is CASSYRTSGGGEQYF.

The chain is built from TRBV29-1 and TRBJ1-1, with unresolved D. The V end was cut by 7 bases, the J end by 0 bases, with 15 bases between. Germline values: CDR1 SQVTM, CDR2 ANQGSEA. The CDR3 spans 14 residues. CDR3 residues: CSARSRHLNTEAFF. The CDR3 nucleotides are TGCAGCGCCCGCAGCCGGCACTTGAACACTGAAGCTTTCTTT.

The V gene is TRBV15, the J gene TRBJ2-5, with D unclear. Germline V lookup: CDR1 LNHNV, CDR2 YYDKDF (reference sequence). This CDR3 has 13 amino acids. Deletions cut 0 bases from V and 5 bases from J, with 7 bases between. The CDR3 reads CATSRDRSETQYF. CDR3 coding DNA: TGTGCCACCAGCAGAGATCGGTCCGAGACCCAGTACTTC.

The chain uses TRBV18 and TRBJ2-7, with 8 positions matching TRBD1. Per the germline V gene, CDR1 is KGHSH and CDR2 is LQKENI. J lost 2 bases, V lost 6 bases, and 9 bases had no gene match. The CDR3 length is 15 residues. The DNA of the CDR3 is TGTGCCAGCTCGGCCACGGGACAGGATACCTACGAGCAGTACTTC. This encodes CASSATGQDTYEQYF.

This chain links TRBV18 with TRBJ1-5; D gene uncertain. Trimming took off 6 bases at V and 2 bases at J, with 17 bases between the two ends. Germline assignment: CDR1 KGHSH and CDR2 LQKENI. The CDR3 extends over 16 amino acids. CDR3 coding DNA: TGTGCCAGCTCTTCCGGCCCCTTACATGGCAATCAGCCCCAGCATTTT. Encoded protein: CASSSGPLHGNQPQHF.

The chain combines TRBV20-1 with TRBJ1-1; a weak D match, TRBD1 (6 bases). The length of the CDR3 is 12 residues. CDR1 is DFQATT, CDR2 SNEGSKA, per germline (reference sequence). V dropped 6 bases and J dropped 1 base, with 9 bases sitting between them. The CDR3 bases are TGCAGTGCCCCAGGGGCGAACACTGAAGCTTTCTTT. Amino acid sequence: CSAPGANTEAFF.

The chain carries TRBV4-2 and TRBJ2-2; D is uncertain. The germline gives CDR1 LGHNA, CDR2 YNFKEQ. The CDR3 spans 14 residues. V was clipped by 3 bases and J by 3 bases, with 8 bases between them. The CDR3 DNA follows: TGTGCCAGCAGCCAGCTCCGAGACACCGGGGAGCTGTTTTTT. This translates into CASSQLRDTGELFF.

This chain connects TRBV29-1 to TRBJ2-1; D is possibly TRBD2 (5 bases). Germline lookup yields CDR1 SQVTM and CDR2 ANQGSEA. V lost 6 bases and J lost 10, with 16 bases in between. This CDR3 region has 12 residues. In nucleotides, the CDR3 is TGCAGCGTACGCGGGCCACCTTTGGAGCAGTTCTTC. Its translation is CSVRGPPLEQFF.

This clonotype is a singleton in its sample. The rearrangement joins TRBV14 to TRBJ2-7, with D unresolved. This CDR3 has 13 residues. Trimming left V 3 bases short and J 2 bases short, with 8 bases between. Germline CDR1 reads SGHDN; CDR2 reads FVKESK. For the CDR3, the DNA is TGTGCCAGCAGCCAGGACGGAACCTACGAGCAGTACTTC. It yields the protein CASSQDGTYEQYF. Based on the CDR3 plus reference TRBV14 and TRBJ2-7, the full variable domain is EAGVTQFPSHSVIEKGQTVTLRCDPISGHDNLYWYRRVMGKEIKFLLHFVKESKQDESGMPNNRFLAERTGGTYSTLKVQPAELEDSGVYFCASSQDGTYEQYFGPGTRLTVT.

The rearrangement joins TRBV20-1 to TRBJ1-1; D gene uncertain. The CDR3 sequence is 11 residues long. V was trimmed by 7 bases and J by 5 bases, leaving 11 bases between them. The germline V gene has CDR1 DFQATT and CDR2 SNEGSKA (reference sequence). CDR3 DNA: TGCAGTGGGCTAAGGTATACTGAAGCTTTCTTT. Translation gives CSGLRYTEAFF.

In this sample, this clonotype turned up a few times. This chain joins TRBV5-1 and TRBJ2-5; D is unclear. The CDR3 sequence is 14 residues long. The V end was cut by 0 bases, the J end by 4 bases, with 10 bases between. CDR1 is SGHRS, CDR2 YFSETQ, per germline. This chain's CDR3 is CASSLEGYIETQYF. The DNA for the CDR3 is TGCGCCAGCAGCTTGGAGGGCTATATAGAGACCCAGTACTTC.

This clonotype came up a few times. The chain employs TRBV5-8 and TRBJ1-5; TRBD1 is a possible D gene (6 bases). V gave up 4 bases and J gave up 3 bases, with 8 bases separating them. The CDR3 has 13 residues. Germline V gene data show CDR1 as SGHTS and CDR2 as YDEGEE. The CDR3 reads CASSRTVNQPQHF. DNA for the CDR3: TGTGCCAGCAGCCGGACAGTCAATCAGCCCCAGCATTTT.

V and J are TRBV12-3 or TRBV12-4 and TRBJ2-7, with 10 nucleotides matching TRBD1. Judging by the DNA end, TRBJ2-5 fits better; the J call may be wrong. The CDR3 loop spans 15 amino acids. CDR3 in amino acids: CASRQGALVGETQYF. The CDR3 coding sequence is TGTGCCAGTAGACAGGGGGCCCTCGTTGGTGAGACCCAGTACTTC.

The J gene is TRBJ1-5, the V gene TRBV20-1; 7 bases agree with TRBD1. Germline values: CDR1 DFQATT, CDR2 SNEGSKA (reference sequence). Germline trimming cut 6 bases from V and 4 bases from J; bases unmatched to any gene: 6. This CDR3 spans 13 amino acids. The chain's CDR3 is CSAHRQGNQPQHF. As DNA, the CDR3 is TGCAGTGCACACCGACAGGGAAATCAGCCCCAGCATTTT.

The V call is TRBV7-2, the J call TRBJ2-7; TRBD1 is a possible D gene (7 bases). Germline CDR1 and CDR2: SGHTA and FQGNSA. Trimming took off 0 bases at V and 3 bases at J, with 12 bases between the two ends. The CDR3 consists of 15 residues. The CDR3 region has the DNA TGTGCCAGCAGCTTAGCGGGGGGACAGCTCTACGAGCAGTACTTC. Amino acid sequence: CASSLAGGQLYEQYF. The full variable domain, rest sourced from reference TRBV7-2 and TRBJ2-7, is GAGVSQSPSNKVTEKGKDVELRCDPISGHTALYWYRQSLGQGLEFLIYFQGNSAPDKSGLPSDRFSAERTGGSVSTLTIQRTQQEDSAVYLCASSLAGGQLYEQYFGPGTRLTVT.

V usage is TRBV6-5 and J usage is TRBJ2-5; TRBD2 might be the D (6 bases). Deletions cut 2 bases from V and 1 base from J, with 11 bases between. This CDR3 comprises 15 residues. Germline lookup yields CDR1 MNHEY and CDR2 SVGAGI. In DNA form, the CDR3 reads TGTGCCAGCAGTTACGACGGACTATCCCAAGAGACCCAGTACTTC. Translated: CASSYDGLSQETQYF.

The genes are TRBV3-1 and TRBJ2-3; 8 bases line up with TRBD2. CDR1 LGHDT and CDR2 YNNKEL come from the germline V gene (reference sequence). The V and J ends lost 4 bases and 6 bases, in that order; junction bases with no gene match: 12. The CDR3 has 16 amino acids. Written as DNA, the CDR3 is TGTGCCAGCAGCCCAGGAAGTGGAGCGGGGGTGGATACGCAGTATTTT. Translating it yields CASSPGSGAGVDTQYF.

The chain links TRBV7-8 to TRBJ1-1; 8 bases are shared with TRBD1. The ends lost 5 bases at V and 1 base at J; junction bases unmatched: 6. CDR3 size: 15 residues. Germline values: CDR1 SGHVS, CDR2 FQNEAQ. The CDR3 DNA is TGTGCCAGCAGCCCCGGGACAGGCGGGAACACTGAAGCTTTCTTT. Translated: CASSPGTGGNTEAFF.

This chain connects TRBV6-5 to TRBJ1-1; TRBD1 matches 7 bases. V gave up 0 bases and J gave up 3 bases; unmatched junction bases: 1. The CDR3 loop spans 14 amino acids. Germline CDR1 and CDR2: MNHEY and SVGAGI. The DNA of the CDR3 is TGTGCCAGCAGTTACTCCAGGGGGGACACTGAAGCTTTCTTT. It specifies CASSYSRGDTEAFF.

With regard to this clonotype: Because the CDR3 is missing its conserved closing phenylalanine or tryptophan, this is likely a read error. The chain recombines TRBV5-1 with TRBJ2-1; D is unresolved. Trimming removed 4 bases from V and 6 bases from J, with 14 bases in between. From germline, CDR1 is SGHRS and CDR2 YFSETQ. CDR3 length equals 14 residues. The CDR3 region is CASSVDNFFNEQFL. DNA of the CDR3: TGCGCCAGCAGCGTTGACAATTTTTTCAATGAGCAGTTCTTG.

In its sample, this clonotype was seen a few times. This rearrangement joins TRBV29-1 to TRBJ1-2, with 9 bases that match TRBD1. The germline V gene has CDR1 SQVTM and CDR2 ANQGSEA. V lost 6 bases and J lost 2; bases outside the gene matches: 10. The CDR3 length is 15 residues. The CDR3 region has the DNA TGCAGCGTGGGGATTCCGGGACAGGGAAACTATGGCTACACCTTC. As protein: CSVGIPGQGNYGYTF.

This clonotype has a handful of counts. The rearrangement links TRBV25-1 to TRBJ2-5, with no clear D. The ends were cut back, 7 bases at V and 5 bases at J, with 14 bases in the middle. The germline gives CDR1 MGHDK, CDR2 SYGVNS. The CDR3 loop spans 13 amino acids. CDR3 sequence: CASKVGASETQYF. CDR3 sequence (DNA): TGTGCCAGCAAGGTGGGCGCAAGCGAGACCCAGTACTTC.

This clonotype showed up just a few times. The CDR3 loop is CSASTGQNIQYF. Here the CDR3 DNA reads TGCAGTGCTAGTACAGGCCAAAACATTCAGTACTTC. The J gene is TRBJ2-4, the V gene TRBV20-1; TRBD1 might be the D (5 bases). The V and J ends lost 3 bases and 5 bases respectively, with 8 bases between them. Germline lookup yields CDR1 DFQATT and CDR2 SNEGSKA (reference sequence). This CDR3 spans 12 amino acids.

This clonotype has only one observation. The V call is TRBV6-6, the J call TRBJ1-5; 8 nucleotides match TRBD1. The CDR3 is made up of 15 amino acids. Trimming removed 5 bases from V and 5 bases from J; junction bases left unmatched: 8. CDR1 is MNHNY and CDR2 is SVGAGI in the germline V gene (reference sequence). The CDR3 DNA reads as TGTGCCAGCAGTCTAACCCAGACAGGGGATCAGCCCCAGCATTTT. Translating gives CASSLTQTGDQPQHF.

The chain has TRBV28 and TRBJ2-3, with TRBD1 matching 10 bases. CDR3 length equals 15 residues. Germline lookup yields CDR1 MDHEN and CDR2 SYDVKM. J lost 3 bases, V lost 5 bases, and 5 bases had no gene match. This CDR3 is CASSPGTGVTDTQYF. The CDR3 nucleotides are TGTGCCAGCAGTCCCGGGACAGGGGTGACAGATACGCAGTATTTT.